These T cell receptor beta chains were read from a single sample in a study of OX40 agonist ivuxolimab in advanced cancers. Produced via immunoSEQ multiplex PCR; TCRdb's table is partial and in-frame only. There are 45,000 to 55,000 clones in the sample; 70% to 85% occur only once, and roughly 1.1% lies in the top ten. Material: CD4+ or CD8+ T cells sorted from blood, obtained in a trial of the OX40 agonist ivuxolimab. The receptors were gathered from an adult with an advanced solid tumor such as melanoma, head and neck, liver or kidney cancer. The CDR3 runs from the conserved cysteine through the conserved F or W.

j_call v_call cdr3_aa
TRBJ2-5 TRBV7-2 CASSLSPLRGKQETQYF
TRBJ1-2 TRBV7-9 CASSRVGGYTF
TRBJ2-4 TRBV6-5 CASTTPGAKNIQYF
TRBJ2-7 TRBV7-8 CASSLDLGYEQYF
TRBJ2-7 TRBV30 CAWSGQGGTYEQYF
TRBJ2-7 TRBV6-1 CASSELAGAKGGYEQYF
TRBJ2-3 TRBV5-5 CASSFRGDSTDTQYF
TRBJ2-4 TRBV6-5 CASSPIAGERDIQYF
TRBJ1-2 TRBV25-1 CASSDGGGYTF
TRBJ2-1 TRBV5-1 CASSLEGRGDNEQFF
TRBJ2-1 TRBV5-4 CASSPRQEHGEQFF
TRBJ1-1 TRBV11-2 CASSFAGIPEAFF
TRBJ2-1 TRBV4-3 CASSPALSSYNEQFF
TRBJ1-5 TRBV7-2 CASSPGAGDGNQPQHF
TRBJ2-1 TRBV4-1 CASSHSEKSSYNEQFF
TRBJ2-3 TRBV2 CATLQGRGTDTQYF